This T cell receptor beta chain is drawn from a study of shared clonotypes between healthy human individuals. As for the study in general: CD4 naive and CD4 memory each took three plates per donor, while CD8 naive took two and CD8 memory one. Points from the study as a whole: In having few donors, the study represented limited genetic and exposure-history diversity. The rarefaction results pointed to incomplete sorted-subset sequencing despite large depth.

Clones were sequenced by immunoSEQ multiplex PCR, and TCRdb holds only the in-frame ones, with some missing. The sample consists of roughly 660,000 clones, about nine tenths of them appearing once. Germline lookup yields CDR1 LNHDA and CDR2 SQIVND (reference sequence). Trimming stripped 5 bases from V and 1 base from J, with 17 bases between. The length of the CDR3 is 16 residues. The authors combined CD45RO+ cells with CCR7-negative CD45RA+ TemRA cells as CD8 memory. About this clone itself: Its antigen is currently unknown.

Specimen: memory CD8+ T cells from PBMCs. Subset here: CD45RO+ cells pooled with CCR7-negative TemRA cells. The sequence was collected from a man aged 18-30 years in good health. Some clones in this sample may be carry-over from other donors' samples. V gene TRBV19 combines with J gene TRBJ1-2, with D uncertain. In nucleotides, the CDR3 is TGTGCCAGTAGTCCGCGGACGAGTTCTATTAACTATGGCTACACCTTC. Amino acid sequence: CASSPRTSSINYGYTF.